The TCR beta chain described here comes from a study of human T cells and chemical hapten exposure. Study overall: All through the approximately 26-week study, the scalp of each patient received diphenylcyclopropenone doses weekly.

General study results and limits: Patch test scores rose with PT1 expanded TCR counts, a positive correlation.

Time point specified: patch test 2, 6 weeks after DPC sensitization. Treatment described: therapeutic diphenylcyclopropenone sensitization with weekly scalp DPC. This clonotype came up many times. Its antigen is not known. The CDR3 totals 15 residues. Trimming shortened V by 5 bases and J by 6 bases, and 17 bases separated the two germline ends. CDR1 and CDR2 from the germline V gene are SGHVS and FNYEAQ. TCRdb passed the RACE reads through MiXCR, listing each CDR3 protein once. The data contain nearly 55,000 distinct CDR3 sequences, 9.9% of them singletons. The J gene is TRBJ1-5, the V gene TRBV7-6; D is ambiguous. This material consisted of whole blood, taken in connection with sensitization to the hapten diphenylcyclopropenone (DPC). The TCR sequence derives from a woman aged 50 to 65 with alopecia areata. Some clones in this sample may be carry-over from other donors' samples. DNA for the CDR3: TGTGCCAGCAGCCAGAGCAGTGGGCCGGGTCAGCCCCAGCATTTT. It codes for CASSQSSGPGQPQHF.